The 26 T cell receptor beta chains listed next were all sequenced from one sample in a study of vaccination effects on CD4 cells after COVID-19. No antigen is known for these receptors. Repertoires were generated with immunoSEQ multiplex PCR, while TCRdb's copy carries only in-frame clones and drops some. This table has around 60,000 clones, around three quarters appearing once. Subsequent to a culture period of about ten days, CD4+ T cells were isolated. The specimen comprised CD4+ T cells from PBMCs cultured without peptide, sampled before COVID-19 vaccination. The receptors here all came from a human donor who received a COVID-19 vaccine.

The chain uses TRBV6-1 and TRBJ2-2; D is perhaps TRBD2 (7 bases). Per the germline V gene, CDR1 is MNHNS and CDR2 is SASEGT. This CDR3 spans 16 amino acids. The germline V and J ends were trimmed by 3 bases and 5 bases, with 16 bases remaining between them. CDR3 loop: CASSDAPGGFTGELFF. The CDR3 DNA sequence: TGTGCCAGCAGTGATGCCCCGGGGGGCTTTACCGGGGAGCTGTTTTTT.

The chain is built from TRBV21-1 and TRBJ2-1; TRBD1, as called in the table, went unchecked against the DNA. TRBV21-1 is shown as a pseudogene. The CDR3 extends over 17 amino acids. CDR3 protein: CASSKASRQGRYNEQFF. As DNA, the CDR3 is TGTGCCAGCAGCAAAGCTTCGCGCCAGGGCCGATACAATGAGCAGTTCTTC.

The gene calls are TRBV6-5 and TRBJ1-2; D is unresolved. V was clipped by 2 bases and J by 8 bases, with 12 bases between them. The CDR3 is made up of 13 amino acids. Germline CDR1 is MNHEY and CDR2 is SVGAGI. CDR3 nucleotide sequence: TGTGCCAGCAGTTACCCGTGGGGATGGGGCTACACCTTC. It specifies CASSYPWGWGYTF.

The rearrangement uses TRBV6-2 or TRBV6-3 and TRBJ1-5, with D unclear. V lost 0 bases, J lost 4 bases, and 4 bases lay in between. CDR3 size: 13 residues. Germline V gene data show CDR1 as MNHEY and CDR2 as SVGEGT. The CDR3 nucleotides read TGTGCCAGCAGTTACTCGCTTAATCAGCCCCAGCATTTT. Translating gives CASSYSLNQPQHF.

V gene TRBV6-5 combines with J gene TRBJ2-1; a possible D gene is TRBD2 (6 bases). CDR1 MNHEY and CDR2 SVGAGI come from the germline V gene. Trimming stripped 6 bases from V and 3 bases from J, with 9 bases between. This CDR3 is built from 13 residues. The CDR3 sequence is CASRLDYYNEQFF. For the CDR3, the DNA is TGTGCCAGCAGGCTGGACTACTACAATGAGCAGTTCTTC.

The rearrangement links TRBV7-8 to TRBJ2-7; D perhaps matches TRBD1 (6 bases). The CDR3 has 13 amino acids. V was cut by 1 base and J by 5 bases, with 9 bases left in between. Germline V CDR1 and CDR2: SGHVS, FQNEAQ. The CDR3 spells CASSLGQGNEQYV. The CDR3 DNA reads TGTGCCAGCAGCTTAGGGCAGGGGAACGAGCAGTACGTC.

The V call is TRBV11-2, the J call TRBJ2-7; a possible D gene is TRBD2 (6 bases). This CDR3 spans 14 amino acids. Trimming pared 1 base from V and 3 bases from J, leaving 10 bases between. Germline values: CDR1 SGHAT, CDR2 FQNNGV. CDR3 coding DNA: TGTGCCAGCAGCTTAGGACGGGGGTACTACGAGCAGTACGTC. Translating it yields CASSLGRGYYEQYV.

The chain couples TRBV5-1 to TRBJ1-1; D unresolved. This CDR3 is built from 14 residues. From germline, CDR1 is SGHRS and CDR2 YFSETQ. Trimming stripped 0 bases from V and 2 bases from J, with 8 bases between. The DNA of the CDR3 is TGCGCCAGCAGCTTGGAGGCCGTTAACACTGAAGCTTTCTTT. Translation gives CASSLEAVNTEAFF.

This chain joins TRBV7-9 and TRBJ2-3; D is perhaps TRBD2 (7 bases). The V gene lost 1 base and the J gene lost 5 bases, with 16 bases spanning the gap. Germline lookup yields CDR1 SEHNR and CDR2 FQNEAQ (reference sequence). This CDR3 spans 16 amino acids. Here the CDR3 DNA reads TGTGCCAGCAGCTTAGACGGCGGGGGCCGGGTAGATACGCAGTATTTT. Protein sequence: CASSLDGGGRVDTQYF.

The genes are TRBV7-2 and TRBJ2-2; D not certain. V was pared by 2 bases and J by 2 bases, with 3 bases between. Germline values: CDR1 SGHTA, CDR2 FQGNSA. The CDR3 is 13 amino acids. The CDR3 loop is CASSLSNTGELFF. The CDR3 nucleotides read TGTGCCAGCAGCTTATCTAACACCGGGGAGCTGTTTTTT.

V is TRBV7-3 and J is TRBJ2-3, with no clear D. The V gene's germline CDR1 is SGHTA and CDR2 FQGTGA. The CDR3 extends over 15 amino acids. V gave up 2 bases and J gave up 0 bases, with 9 bases separating them. The CDR3 nucleotides are TGTGCCAGCAGCTTATCGCTAACTAGCACAGATACGCAGTATTTT. It is translated as CASSLSLTSTDTQYF.

In this sample, this clone turned up once. V is TRBV5-1 and J is TRBJ2-6; D is uncertain. CDR1 and CDR2 from the germline V gene are SGHRS and YFSETQ. The germline V and J ends were trimmed by 2 bases and 1 base, with 7 bases remaining between them. This CDR3 spans 15 amino acids. This CDR3 reads CASSFLVSGANVLTF. In nucleotides, the CDR3 is TGCGCCAGCAGCTTCCTAGTATCTGGGGCCAACGTCCTGACTTTC.

This clone was seen a handful of times. The V gene is TRBV9, the J gene TRBJ1-1; 7 bases map to TRBD1. J was trimmed by 5 bases and V by 3 bases; bases with no gene match: 10. CDR3 length: 15 residues. Germline lookup yields CDR1 SGDLS and CDR2 YYNGEE. The CDR3 here is CASSAREGASTEAFF. The CDR3 DNA reads as TGTGCCAGCAGCGCGAGGGAGGGGGCGAGTACTGAAGCTTTCTTT.

The chain employs TRBV7-3 and TRBJ2-3; weak D call: TRBD2 (6 bases). Trimming removed 4 bases from V and 9 bases from J, with 17 bases in between. The CDR3 is made up of 14 amino acids. The germline gives CDR1 SGHTA, CDR2 FQGTGA. CDR3 protein: CASSSSSGEDTQYF. Written as DNA, the CDR3 is TGTGCCAGCAGCTCAAGCTCGGGGGAGGACACGCAGTATTTT.

The V call is TRBV24-1, the J call TRBJ2-7; D perhaps matches TRBD1 (5 bases). This CDR3 has 9 amino acids. Germline-derived CDR1 and CDR2 are KGHDR and SFDVKD. V was cut by 8 bases and J by 12 bases, with 10 bases left in between. This chain's CDR3 is CATMRTPYV. The CDR3 DNA follows: TGTGCCACCATGAGGACACCGTACGTC.

CDR3: CASSSGGAPDTQYF. DNA for the CDR3: TGCGCCAGCAGTAGCGGGGGGGCCCCAGATACGCAGTATTTT. The chain recombines TRBV10-1 with TRBJ2-3; 10 bases agree with TRBD2. The CDR3 is made up of 14 amino acids. Unmatched junction bases numbered 3, after V lost 5 bases and J lost 4 bases. Germline assignment: CDR1 WNHNN and CDR2 SYGVQD (reference sequence).

This clone was detected a few times. The rearrangement links TRBV10-3 to TRBJ1-2, with TRBD1 identical over 7 bases. With V trimmed by 6 bases and J by 2 bases, 6 bases remained unmatched. Germline CDR1 and CDR2: ENHRY and SYGVKD. The CDR3 length is 14 residues. This chain's CDR3 is CAIRNRGGNYGYTF. CDR3 coding DNA: TGTGCCATCAGGAACAGGGGTGGCAACTATGGCTACACCTTC.

V and J are TRBV7-3 and TRBJ2-3; possibly TRBD1 for D (5 bases). The V and J ends lost 1 base and 2 bases respectively, with 10 bases between them. Germline loops: CDR1 SGHTA, CDR2 FQGTGA. CDR3 length: 15 amino acids. The CDR3 spells CASSLMRTTTDTQYF. The CDR3 nucleotides are TGTGCCAGCAGCTTAATGCGGACAACCACAGATACGCAGTATTTT.

The chain has TRBV18 and TRBJ2-5; D not resolved. The V gene's germline CDR1 is KGHSH and CDR2 LQKENI. The CDR3 has 14 residues. V gave up 3 bases and J gave up 5 bases, with 13 bases separating them. CDR3 region: CASSPQKGGETQYF. CDR3 coding DNA: TGTGCCAGCTCACCGCAGAAGGGTGGTGAGACCCAGTACTTC.

CDR3 sequence: CASSSPWGANPVAEAFF. The CDR3 DNA reads TGTGCCAGCAGCTCGCCGTGGGGGGCGAACCCTGTCGCTGAAGCTTTCTTT. The V call is TRBV11-2, the J call TRBJ1-1; tentatively, D is TRBD1 (6 bases). The V end lost 4 bases, the J end lost 6 bases, and 24 bases lay between the germline ends. The CDR3 runs 17 residues. Looked up from germline, CDR1 is SGHAT and CDR2 is FQNNGV.

This chain uses TRBV6-6 with TRBJ2-3; TRBD1 agrees at 8 bases. The length of the CDR3 is 17 residues. The trim removed 5 bases at V and 0 bases at J, leaving 10 bases unmatched. The germline gives CDR1 MNHNY, CDR2 SVGAGI (reference sequence). This CDR3 reads CASSPTSRTGSTDTQYF. The CDR3, as DNA: TGTGCCAGCAGTCCGACCTCACGGACAGGGAGCACAGATACGCAGTATTTT.

This chain joins TRBV6-2 or TRBV6-3 and TRBJ2-1, with 9 positions matching TRBD1. The trim removed 1 base at V and 7 bases at J, leaving 5 bases unmatched. In germline, CDR1 is MNHEY, CDR2 SVGEGT. The CDR3 contains 15 residues. The CDR3 sequence is CASSYWTGVSNEQFF. DNA of the CDR3: TGTGCCAGCAGTTACTGGACAGGGGTATCAAATGAGCAGTTCTTC.

The V call is TRBV5-1, the J call TRBJ1-1; D is possibly TRBD1 (5 bases). The length of the CDR3 is 14 residues. Germline V gene data show CDR1 as SGHRS and CDR2 as YFSETQ. The V end lost 4 bases, the J end lost 4 bases, and 14 bases lay between the germline ends. DNA of the CDR3: TGCGCCAGCAGCCCAAAGACAGTGGGCACTGAAGCTTTCTTT. As protein: CASSPKTVGTEAFF.

V gene TRBV7-3 combines with J gene TRBJ1-2; D not certain. V was trimmed by 0 bases and J by 3 bases, leaving 5 bases between them. This CDR3 has 13 residues. Germline V gene lookup returns CDR1 SGHTA and CDR2 FQGTGA. The CDR3 bases are TGTGCCAGCAGCTTAACAGCCGACTATGGCTACACCTTC. This sequence encodes CASSLTADYGYTF.

The chain is built from TRBV2 and TRBJ2-1; 10 bases are shared with TRBD2. Germline V lookup: CDR1 SNHLY, CDR2 FYNNEI. V shed 6 bases, J shed 6 bases, and the junction held 8 bases outside the gene matches. The CDR3 is 15 residues long. This chain's CDR3 is CASSRSSGGVNEQFF. Written as DNA, the CDR3 is TGTGCCAGCAGCCGATCTAGCGGGGGTGTCAATGAGCAGTTCTTC.

This clone was found a few times. The CDR3 DNA is TGTGCCAGCAGCTTAGCAGGTTCGGGTTTTAATGAGCAGTTCTTC. Translation gives CASSLAGSGFNEQFF. The chain has TRBV7-9 and TRBJ2-1; unclear D gene. Germline V CDR1 and CDR2: SEHNR, FQNEAQ (reference sequence). Between the trimmed V and J ends, which lost 0 bases and 7 bases, there was a span of 13 bases. The CDR3 loop spans 15 amino acids.